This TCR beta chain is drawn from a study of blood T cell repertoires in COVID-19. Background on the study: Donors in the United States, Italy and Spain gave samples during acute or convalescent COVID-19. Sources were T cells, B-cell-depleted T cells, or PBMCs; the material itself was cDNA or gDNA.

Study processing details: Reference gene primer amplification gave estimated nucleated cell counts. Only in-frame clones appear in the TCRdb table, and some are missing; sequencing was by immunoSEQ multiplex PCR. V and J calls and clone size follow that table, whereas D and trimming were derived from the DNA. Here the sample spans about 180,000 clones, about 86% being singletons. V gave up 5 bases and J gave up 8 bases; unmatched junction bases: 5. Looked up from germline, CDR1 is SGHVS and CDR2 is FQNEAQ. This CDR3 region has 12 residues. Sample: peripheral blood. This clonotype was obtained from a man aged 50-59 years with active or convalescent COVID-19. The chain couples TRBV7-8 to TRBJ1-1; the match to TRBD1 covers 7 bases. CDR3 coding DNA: TGTGCCAGCAGCCGACAGGGTATCGAAGCTTTCTTT. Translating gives CASSRQGIEAFF.